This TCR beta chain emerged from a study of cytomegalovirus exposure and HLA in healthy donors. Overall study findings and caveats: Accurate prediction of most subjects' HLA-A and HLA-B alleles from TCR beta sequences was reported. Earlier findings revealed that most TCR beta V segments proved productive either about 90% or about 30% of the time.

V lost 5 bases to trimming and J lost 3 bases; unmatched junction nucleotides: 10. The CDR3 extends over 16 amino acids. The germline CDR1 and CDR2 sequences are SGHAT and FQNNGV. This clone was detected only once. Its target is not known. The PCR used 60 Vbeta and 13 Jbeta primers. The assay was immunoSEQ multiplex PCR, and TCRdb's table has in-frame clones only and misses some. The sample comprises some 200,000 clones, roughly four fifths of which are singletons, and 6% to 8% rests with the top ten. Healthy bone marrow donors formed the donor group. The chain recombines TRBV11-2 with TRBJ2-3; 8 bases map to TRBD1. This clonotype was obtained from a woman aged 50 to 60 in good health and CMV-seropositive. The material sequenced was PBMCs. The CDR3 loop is CASSPRLGTGTDTQYF. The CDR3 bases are TGTGCCAGCAGCCCCCGATTAGGGACAGGTACAGATACGCAGTATTTT.